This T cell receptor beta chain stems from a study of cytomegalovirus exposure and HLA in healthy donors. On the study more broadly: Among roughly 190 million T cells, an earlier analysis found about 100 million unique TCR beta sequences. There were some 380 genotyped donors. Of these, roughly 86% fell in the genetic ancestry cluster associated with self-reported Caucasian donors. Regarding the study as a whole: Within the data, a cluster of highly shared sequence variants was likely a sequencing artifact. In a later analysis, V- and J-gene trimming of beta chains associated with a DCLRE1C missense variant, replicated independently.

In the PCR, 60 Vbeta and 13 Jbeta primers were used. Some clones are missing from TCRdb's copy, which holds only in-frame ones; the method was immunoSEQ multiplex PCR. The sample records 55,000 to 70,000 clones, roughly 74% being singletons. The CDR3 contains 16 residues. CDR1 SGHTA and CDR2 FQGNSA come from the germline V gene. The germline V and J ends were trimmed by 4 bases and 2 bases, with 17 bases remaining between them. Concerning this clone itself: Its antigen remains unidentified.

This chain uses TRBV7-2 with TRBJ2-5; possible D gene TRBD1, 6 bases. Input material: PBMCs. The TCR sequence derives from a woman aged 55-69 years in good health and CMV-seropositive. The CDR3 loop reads CASSSDGTRVQETQYF. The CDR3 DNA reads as TGTGCCAGCAGCTCAGACGGGACAAGGGTTCAAGAGACCCAGTACTTC. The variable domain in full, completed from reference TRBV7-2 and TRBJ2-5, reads GAGVSQSPSNKVTEKGKDVELRCDPISGHTALYWYRQSLGQGLEFLIYFQGNSAPDKSGLPSDRFSAERTGGSVSTLTIQRTQQEDSAVYLCASSSDGTRVQETQYFGPGTRLLVL.